A selection of T cell receptor beta chains follows, all from one sample in a study of blood T cells in healthy people across ages. One entry per CDR3 protein results from TCRdb running MiXCR on the 5' RACE reads. The sample has hundreds of thousands of distinct CDR3 sequences, roughly three fifths seen once. Material: blood. The receptor source for this set is a man in his forties in good health. CDR3s include the opening cysteine and the closing phenylalanine or tryptophan. A D gene is named only where the DNA matches it firmly. Clone size appears in some rows only: once, few, many, or a class for an expanded clone.

v_call	d_call	clone_size	j_call	cdr3_aa	cdr3_nt
TRBV9	TRBD2	few	TRBJ2-5	CASSAARTSGSETQYF	TGTGCCAGCAGCGCCGCCCGGACTAGCGGCTCGGAGACCCAGTACTTC
TRBV12-3/TRBV12-4	NA	few	TRBJ2-7	CASSPGSTYEQYF	TGTGCCAGCAGTCCGGGGTCCACCTACGAGCAGTACTTC
TRBV5-1	NA	NA	TRBJ1-2	CASSLRGLRGEGYTF	TGCGCCAGCAGCCTTCGGGGGCTACGAGGTGAAGGCTACACCTTC
TRBV28	TRBD1	few	TRBJ2-5	CASRPNRDRDQETQYF	TGTGCCAGCAGACCAAACCGGGACAGGGACCAAGAGACCCAGTACTTC
TRBV20-1	NA	once	TRBJ2-7	CSAEPTRGEQYF	TGCAGTGCCGAACCTACTAGGGGAGAGCAGTACTTC
TRBV7-2	NA	NA	TRBJ1-2	CASSLALQGKSGRSYGYTF	TGTGCCAGCAGCTTAGCCCTACAAGGGAAAAGTGGTCGTAGCTATGGCTACACCTTC
TRBV7-8	NA	NA	TRBJ2-3	CASSWYADTQYF	TGTGCCAGCAGCTGGTACGCAGATACGCAGTATTTT
TRBV20-1	NA	NA	TRBJ1-5	CSAAVGGASNQPQHF	TGCAGTGCGGCGGTTGGGGGGGCAAGCAATCAGCCCCAGCATTTT
TRBV7-2	TRBD1	NA	TRBJ2-5	CASRWDRQETQYF	TGTGCCAGCAGATGGGACAGGCAAGAGACCCAGTACTTC
TRBV6-4	NA	NA	TRBJ2-7	CASRGAGTKYEQYF	TGTGCCAGCAGAGGTGCCGGGACCAAATACGAGCAGTACTTC
TRBV27	NA	NA	TRBJ2-1	CASSPDRSGDRDEQFF	TGTGCCAGCAGTCCCGACCGGTCGGGGGATAGGGATGAGCAGTTCTTC
TRBV3-1	NA	NA	TRBJ1-5	CASSPGYSGFTQPQHF	TGTGCCAGCAGCCCAGGCTATTCCGGGTTTACTCAGCCCCAGCATTTT
TRBV12-3/TRBV12-4	NA	NA	TRBJ2-7	CASSSLYYEQYF	TGTGCCAGCAGTTCCCTTTACTACGAGCAGTACTTC
TRBV6-2/TRBV6-3	NA	NA	TRBJ2-7	CASRERDRVRSYEQYF	TGTGCCAGCAGAGAACGGGATAGGGTTCGCTCCTACGAGCAGTACTTC
TRBV6-1	TRBD2	NA	TRBJ2-5	CASRETSAPETQYF	TGTGCCAGCAGAGAGACTAGCGCCCCAGAGACCCAGTACTTC
TRBV20-1	TRBD2	NA	TRBJ2-3	CSARDTAGTSGGTDTQYF	TGCAGTGCTAGGGACACGGCCGGGACTAGCGGGGGCACAGATACGCAGTATTTT
TRBV28	NA	NA	TRBJ1-1	CASSFEVRVTEAFF	TGTGCCAGCAGTTTTGAGGTCAGGGTTACTGAAGCTTTCTTT
TRBV3-1	NA	NA	TRBJ2-1	CASSQDQENYNEQFF	TGTGCCAGCAGCCAAGATCAAGAGAACTACAATGAGCAGTTCTTC
TRBV7-6	NA	NA	TRBJ2-1	CASSLARTVNNEQFF	TGTGCCAGCAGCTTAGCGCGTACCGTCAACAATGAGCAGTTCTTC
TRBV14	NA	NA	TRBJ2-7	CASSQGKVVPTYNEQYF	TGTGCCAGCAGCCAAGGAAAGGTTGTGCCTACCTACAATGAGCAGTACTTC
TRBV28	NA	once	TRBJ2-5	CASSPAERTQYF	TGTGCCAGCAGTCCCGCTGAAAGGACCCAGTACTTC
TRBV14	NA	few	TRBJ2-1	CASSRPLAFTYNEQFF	TGTGCCAGCAGCCGACCTCTAGCGTTTACCTACAATGAGCAGTTCTTC
TRBV29-1	NA	few	TRBJ2-1	CSVVHDRSSYNEQFF	TGCAGCGTCGTTCACGACCGTAGCTCCTACAATGAGCAGTTCTTC
TRBV10-3	TRBD1	NA	TRBJ1-6	CAISAGTANSPLHF	TGTGCCATCAGTGCCGGGACAGCTAATTCACCCCTCCACTTT
TRBV6-5	NA	NA	TRBJ2-5	CASSYMNRERETQYF	TGTGCCAGCAGTTACATGAACAGGGAACGGGAGACCCAGTACTTC
TRBV6-1	NA	few	TRBJ2-7	CATLEAGSYEQYF	TGTGCCACCCTCGAGGCCGGGAGCTACGAGCAGTACTTC
TRBV5-1	TRBD2	NA	TRBJ2-1	CASSFIFEVAGGYNEQFF	TGCGCCAGCAGCTTTATTTTCGAGGTAGCGGGGGGCTACAATGAGCAGTTCTTC
TRBV5-6	NA	NA	TRBJ2-7	CASSLGRRDHEQYF	TGTGCCAGCAGCTTGGGACGACGGGATCACGAGCAGTACTTC
TRBV5-6	NA	NA	TRBJ2-7	CASSLGPEGVQYF	TGTGCCAGCAGCTTGGGGCCTGAGGGGGTACAGTACTTC
TRBV9	NA	NA	TRBJ1-1	CASSTMSQVNTEAFF	TGTGCCAGCAGCACGATGAGCCAAGTGAACACTGAAGCTTTCTTT
TRBV4-1	NA	NA	TRBJ2-1	CASSPGGASRGEQFF	TGCGCCAGCAGCCCCGGCGGGGCTAGCAGGGGTGAGCAGTTCTTC
TRBV5-1	TRBD2	NA	TRBJ2-5	CASSDPGGARTQYF	TGCGCCAGCAGTGATCCGGGAGGAGCAAGGACCCAGTACTTC
TRBV12-3/TRBV12-4	TRBD1	NA	TRBJ1-4	CASSQGRQGYEKLFF	TGTGCCAGCAGCCAGGGTAGACAGGGGTATGAAAAACTGTTTTTT
TRBV7-9	NA	once	TRBJ2-7	CASSGRDNSYEQYF	TGTGCCAGCAGCGGCCGGGACAACTCCTACGAGCAGTACTTC
TRBV6-2/TRBV6-3	TRBD1	NA	TRBJ2-7	CASAPGGSYERYF	TGTGCCAGCGCCCCAGGGGGCTCCTACGAGCGGTACTTC
TRBV7-2	TRBD2	NA	TRBJ2-1	CASSLAGGVGNEQFF	TGTGCCAGCAGCTTAGCCGGGGGGGTCGGCAATGAGCAGTTCTTC
TRBV4-3	TRBD1	NA	TRBJ1-2	CASSQFTGAYGYTF	TGCGCCAGCAGCCAATTCACAGGGGCCTATGGCTACACCTTC
TRBV5-1	NA	NA	TRBJ1-4	CASSTTPRTGLGEKLFF	TGCGCCAGCAGCACAACCCCCCGGACCGGGTTAGGAGAAAAACTGTTTTTT
TRBV6-5	NA	NA	TRBJ2-5	CASGSGRVETQYF	TGTGCCAGCGGTTCGGGCAGGGTAGAGACCCAGTACTTC
TRBV5-1	NA	NA	TRBJ1-1	CASSTHGWNTEAFF	TGCGCCAGCAGCACCCACGGTTGGAACACTGAAGCTTTCTTT
TRBV6-5	NA	NA	TRBJ1-2	CAASGPLQGPYGYTF	TGTGCCGCCTCAGGGCCCCTTCAGGGGCCCTATGGCTACACCTTC
TRBV12-3/TRBV12-4	NA	NA	TRBJ1-2	CASSYWGDEYGYTF	TGTGCCAGCAGCTACTGGGGGGATGAATATGGCTACACCTTC
TRBV5-5	NA	few	TRBJ2-3	CASSPGPLTDTQYF	TGTGCCAGCAGCCCCGGACCCCTCACAGATACGCAGTATTTT
TRBV28	TRBD2	NA	TRBJ2-1	CASSFAVNSGGAFEQFF	TGTGCCAGCAGTTTCGCCGTGAATAGCGGGGGGGCCTTTGAGCAGTTCTTC
TRBV20-1	NA	NA	TRBJ2-7	CSARVGYHEQYF	TGCAGTGCTAGAGTAGGGTACCACGAGCAGTACTTC